The rows below give T cell receptor beta chains drawn from one sample of a study of cytomegalovirus exposure and HLA in healthy donors. The method was immunoSEQ multiplex PCR; TCRdb's version includes in-frame clones alone and lacks a portion of them. This table has around 70,000 clones, around 73% appearing once. Sequencing used PBMCs. The receptors here all came from a girl aged 10 to 17 in good health and CMV-seropositive. Both conserved end residues are part of each CDR3. A D gene is named only where the DNA matches it firmly. Clone size is shown for a subset of rows, as once, few, many or a class of expanded clone.

D gene	V gene	CDR3 length	clone size	J gene	CDR3 DNA	CDR3 protein
.	TRBV28	14	.	TRBJ2-1	TGTGCCAGCAGCCCTGGAGTATCCTACAATGAGCAGTTCTTC	CASSPGVSYNEQFF
TRBD1	TRBV5-4	13	once	TRBJ2-7	TGTGCCAGCAGCTTGGGGGACAGTAACGAGCAGTACTTC	CASSLGDSNEQYF
.	TRBV30	12	.	TRBJ1-5	TGTGCCTGGAGCGCTCGGGGTCAGCCCCAGCATTTT	CAWSARGQPQHF
TRBD1	TRBV9	14	.	TRBJ2-7	TGTGCCAGCAGCGCCGGGACAGGGTACTACGAGCAGTACTTC	CASSAGTGYYEQYF
.	TRBV7-2	15	few	TRBJ1-6	TGTGCCAGCAGCTTACAGGTGTCCTATAATTCACCCCTCCACTTT	CASSLQVSYNSPLHF
.	TRBV7-2	12	.	TRBJ1-1	TGTGCCAGCAGCTTAGAGAGACGGGTAGCTTTCTTT	CASSLERRVAFF
.	TRBV6-5	14	.	TRBJ1-6	TGTGCCAGCAGTTTCCGGGACTCTAATTCACCCCTCCACTTT	CASSFRDSNSPLHF
TRBD1	TRBV4-1	20	.	TRBJ2-1	TGCGCCAGCAGCCACCCCCGACAGGGGGCTCCCCAGAGCTCCTACAATGAGCAGTTCTTC	CASSHPRQGAPQSSYNEQFF
TRBD1	TRBV15	13	.	TRBJ1-1	TGTGCCACCAGCACCGGGACAGGGGGCCTAGCTTTCTTT	CATSTGTGGLAFF
TRBD1	TRBV18	15	.	TRBJ1-2	TGTGCCAGCTCACCACGGGACAGGGAATCGAATGGCTACACCTTC	CASSPRDRESNGYTF
.	TRBV5-1	15	few	TRBJ2-7	TGCGCCAGCAGCACGGGACTCTCCGCCTCCTACGAGCAGTACTTC	CASSTGLSASYEQYF
.	TRBV29-1	13	.	TRBJ2-7	TGCAGCGTTTCGGACAGAGCACCGTACGAGCAGTACTTC	CSVSDRAPYEQYF
TRBD1	TRBV6-5	13	.	TRBJ2-1	TGTGCCAGCAGCATTACAGGGGGCACTGAGCAGTTCTTC	CASSITGGTEQFF
TRBD2	TRBV28	15	.	TRBJ2-1	TGTGCCAGCAGTTTATCACTAGCGGGAGTTTCTGAGCAGTTCTTC	CASSLSLAGVSEQFF
.	TRBV7-9	13	.	TRBJ1-2	TGTGCCAGCAGCTTGGGTCGGGGCTATGGCTACACCTTC	CASSLGRGYGYTF
.	TRBV20-1	11	.	TRBJ2-3	TGCAGTGCCAGGTTCACAGATACGCAGTATTTT	CSARFTDTQYF
.	TRBV7-6	13	.	TRBJ1-1	TGTGCCAGCAGCCAACAGGGTTGGACTGAAGCTTTCTTT	CASSQQGWTEAFF
.	TRBV20-1	11	.	TRBJ1-3	TGCAGTGCTACGCTATCATTAAACGTATATTTT	CSATLSLNVYF
.	TRBV4-1	15	.	TRBJ1-2	TGCGCCAGCAGCCAAGTCGACGGGGCTAACTATGGCTACACCTTC	CASSQVDGANYGYTF
TRBD1	TRBV2	13	.	TRBJ1-1	TGTGCCAGCTCCGGGACAGGGGCTAGTGAAGCTTTCTTT	CASSGTGASEAFF
.	TRBV5-1	13	.	TRBJ1-1	TGCGCCAGCACAGGGGAGGGGAACACTGAAGCTTTCTTT	CASTGEGNTEAFF
TRBD2	TRBV5-1	14	.	TRBJ2-2	TGCGCCAGCAGAACGGGAGGAGGAAACGGGGAGCTGTTTTTT	CASRTGGGNGELFF
.	TRBV6-5	14	.	TRBJ1-1	TGTGCCAGCAGTTACAAAAGAGCGAACACTGAAGCTTTCTTT	CASSYKRANTEAFF
TRBD1	TRBV6-1	12	.	TRBJ1-1	TGTGCCAGCTACAGGGGATATTCTGAAGCTTTCTTT	CASYRGYSEAFF
.	TRBV28	16	.	TRBJ1-1	TGTGCCAGCAGTTTTAAACAGGGTGGGGTGCGCACTGAAGCTTTCTTT	CASSFKQGGVRTEAFF
.	TRBV4-1	15	once	TRBJ1-1	TGCGCCAGCAGCCAATCCTACAGGGAGAACACTGAAGCTTTCTTT	CASSQSYRENTEAFF
TRBD2	TRBV6-5	15	.	TRBJ2-7	TGTGCCAGCAGTTGTTGCCTAGCGGGATACTACGAGCAGTACTTC	CASSCCLAGYYEQYF
TRBD2	TRBV5-1	17	.	TRBJ2-1	TGCGCCAGCAGCCGTAGGACTAGCGGGGGGGGGAACAATGAGCAGTTCTTC	CASSRRTSGGGNNEQFF
.	TRBV5-4	12	.	TRBJ1-2	TGTGCCAGCAGCTTCGGAGGAGGCGGCTACACCTTC	CASSFGGGGYTF
TRBD1	TRBV7-8	15	few	TRBJ1-6	TGTGCCAGCAGCCCAAGGACAGGGGGCAATTCACCCCTCCACTTT	CASSPRTGGNSPLHF
TRBD2	TRBV7-9	16	.	TRBJ2-1	TGTGCCAGCAGCCCCACCAGGACTAGCACTACAAATGAGCAGTTCTTC	CASSPTRTSTTNEQFF
.	TRBV7-6	14	.	TRBJ2-1	TGTGCCAGCAGCTGGCGGGGCAGTTCCAATGAGCAGTTCTTC	CASSWRGSSNEQFF
.	TRBV6-1	15	.	TRBJ1-5	TGTGCCAGCAGTGAACCCGGGGTCGGCAATCAGCCCCAGCATTTT	CASSEPGVGNQPQHF
TRBD2	TRBV2	14	few	TRBJ2-5	TGTGCCAGCAACCTAGCGGGGGGCTGGGAGACCCAGTACTTC	CASNLAGGWETQYF
TRBD2	TRBV5-4	17	.	TRBJ2-5	TGTGCCAGCAGCTTTGGCGGGAGGGAGAGGGGTCGAGAGACCCAGTACTTC	CASSFGGRERGRETQYF
.	TRBV2	14	.	TRBJ2-7	TGTGCCAGCAGATCCGGAGGGACTTACGGCGAGCAGTACTTC	CASRSGGTYGEQYF
.	TRBV10-3	12	.	TRBJ1-2	TGTGCCATCAGTGAAGGGGAGGGTGGCTACACCTTC	CAISEGEGGYTF
TRBD1	TRBV28	14	few	TRBJ2-1	TGTGCCAGCAGTTGGGGACAGGCCTACAATGAGCAGTTCTTC	CASSWGQAYNEQFF
.	TRBV5-1	15	.	TRBJ2-2	TGCGCCAGCAGCCCCTTGCGAGAGTGGACCGGGGAGCTGTTTTTT	CASSPLREWTGELFF
.	TRBV30	14	.	TRBJ2-2	TGTGCCTGGAGTCTGTCAGGGGTTGCCGGGGAGCTGTTTTTT	CAWSLSGVAGELFF
.	TRBV16	11	.	TRBJ2-7	TGTGCCAGCAGCCCATCCTACGAGCAGTACTTC	CASSPSYEQYF
.	TRBV5-1	14	once	TRBJ2-3	TGCGCCAGCAGCCCGCTAGGGGGGGTAGATACGCAGTATTTT	CASSPLGGVDTQYF
TRBD2	TRBV29-1	16	few	TRBJ2-3	TGCAGCGTTGACGCTAGCGGGAGTAAGGGCACAGATACGCAGTATTTT	CSVDASGSKGTDTQYF
.	TRBV27	14	.	TRBJ2-1	TGTGCCAGCACGGGTCCAAACTCCTACAATGAGCAGTTCTTC	CASTGPNSYNEQFF
.	TRBV5-4	16	.	TRBJ1-1	TGTGCCAGCAGCTTGGAGCCAGGGGCAACGGGGACTGAAGCTTTCTTT	CASSLEPGATGTEAFF